The next 13 T cell receptor beta chains were all read from a single sample in a study of human T cells and chemical hapten exposure. TCRdb analysed the RACE reads with MiXCR anew, one entry per CDR3 protein. The repertoire has more than 65,000 distinct CDR3 sequences, roughly 7.2% of them found once; the top ten carry roughly 1.4%. The time point here: patch test 1, 2 weeks after DPC sensitization. Treatment of the sample: therapeutic diphenylcyclopropenone sensitization with weekly scalp DPC. The sample was whole blood, taken in connection with sensitization to the hapten diphenylcyclopropenone (DPC). Receptor source: a woman aged 25 to 39 with alopecia areata. Some clones in this sample may be carry-over from other donors' samples.

This rearrangement joins TRBV29-1 to TRBJ2-3; TRBD2 matches 10 bases. CDR3 length: 17 residues. Germline V gene lookup returns CDR1 SQVTM and CDR2 ANQGSEA. V shed 3 bases, J shed 0 bases, and the junction held 9 bases outside the gene matches. The CDR3 protein is CSVESIAGGPSTDTQYF. The CDR3 nucleotides are TGCAGCGTTGAGTCAATAGCGGGGGGCCCTAGCACAGATACGCAGTATTTT.

The chain uses TRBV13 and TRBJ1-6; 11 positions match TRBD1. Unmatched junction bases numbered 6, after V lost 5 bases and J lost 0 bases. Per the germline V gene, CDR1 is PRHDT and CDR2 is FYEKMQ (reference sequence). The CDR3 has 18 amino acids. The CDR3 nucleotides are TGTGCCAGCAGCCCTTGGACAGGGGGCAACTCCTATAATTCACCCCTCCACTTT. Encoded protein: CASSPWTGGNSYNSPLHF.

At least ten counts were recorded for this clonotype. This rearrangement joins TRBV29-1 to TRBJ2-3, with D hard to call. Trimming stripped 3 bases from V and 1 base from J, with 5 bases between. The CDR3 is 12 residues long. CDR1 is SQVTM and CDR2 is ANQGSEA in the germline V gene. The CDR3 region is CSVESGTDTQYF. The CDR3 DNA follows: TGCAGCGTTGAGTCGGGCACAGATACGCAGTATTTT.

The count of this clonotype is one. The chain links TRBV5-4 to TRBJ1-1; D call uncertain. The CDR3 totals 15 residues. The germline V gene has CDR1 SGHNT and CDR2 YYREEE (reference sequence). The CDR3 spells CESSFGRTQNTEAFF. The CDR3 DNA reads TGTGAAAGCAGCTTTGGGCGGACTCAAAACACTGAAGCTTTCTTT.

This clonotype has only a few counts. The chain combines TRBV18 with TRBJ1-6, with D uncertain. The CDR3 has 13 residues. V shed 2 bases and J shed 10 bases, with 9 bases lying between them. Germline V gives CDR1 KGHSH, CDR2 LQKENI. Written as DNA, the CDR3 is TGTGCCAGCTCACCAGACAAACAATCACCCCTCCACTTT. As protein: CASSPDKQSPLHF.

The sample holds many counts of this clonotype. V usage is TRBV12-3 or TRBV12-4 and J usage is TRBJ2-2, with a possible D match to TRBD1 (7 bases). There are 15 residues in the CDR3. V gave up 6 bases and J gave up 7 bases, with 18 bases separating them. CDR3 bases: TGTGCCAGCAGACCAGGGGGGACAAATGACGGGGAGCTGTTTTTT. It yields the protein CASRPGGTNDGELFF.

This clonotype was recorded many times. The chain uses TRBV7-7 and TRBJ1-2, with 12 nucleotides matching TRBD1. The CDR3 spans 18 residues. Germline V gene lookup returns CDR1 SSHAT and CDR2 FNYEAQ (reference sequence). V was clipped by 2 bases and J by 6 bases; unmatched bases: 13. In nucleotides, the CDR3 is TGTGCCAGCAGCTTACCTCGGGGACAGGGGGCTTCGGAGGATGGCTACACCTTC. Protein product: CASSLPRGQGASEDGYTF. Using reference TRBV7-7 and TRBJ1-2 for the parts outside the CDR3, the full variable domain is GAGVSQSPRYKVTKRGQDVTLRCDPISSHATLYWYQQALGQGPEFLTYFNYEAQPDKSGLPSDRFSAERPEGSISTLTIQRTEQRDSAMYRCASSLPRGQGASEDGYTFGSGTRLTVV.

This clonotype was detected ten times or more. This sequence joins TRBV3-1 and TRBJ2-1; D might be TRBD2 (5 bases). V shed 4 bases and J shed 7 bases, with 26 bases lying between them. The CDR3 is 18 residues long. Germline-derived CDR1 and CDR2 are LGHDT and YNNKEL (reference sequence). CDR3 coding DNA: TGTGCCAGCAGCCGCCGAGGACTCGCTGGCTTGATGTTGAATGAGCAGTTCTTC. Its translation: CASSRRGLAGLMLNEQFF.

Many counts were recorded for this clonotype. The rearrangement uses TRBV3-1 and TRBJ2-3, with 13 bases that match TRBD2. The CDR3 runs to 17 residues. V shed 3 bases, J shed 6 bases, and the junction held 9 bases outside the gene matches. The germline V gene has CDR1 LGHDT and CDR2 YNNKEL (reference sequence). In DNA, the CDR3 is TGTGCCAGCAGCCAGCTTACTAGCGGGGGGGCCTTGGATACGCAGTATTTT. It translates to CASSQLTSGGALDTQYF.

The sample holds a few counts of this clonotype. The chain links TRBV30 to TRBJ1-5; D is unresolved. The CDR3 extends over 17 amino acids. V was shortened by 2 bases and J by 0 bases, with 17 bases between the two germline ends. Per germline, CDR1 GTSNPN and CDR2 SVGIG (reference sequence). CDR3 sequence reads: CAWSPRTEIYSNQPQHF. CDR3 sequence (DNA): TGTGCCTGGAGTCCTAGGACGGAAATATATAGCAATCAGCCCCAGCATTTT.

In this sample, this clonotype turned up many times. The chain employs TRBV20-1 and TRBJ1-2; TRBD1 agrees at 7 bases. The CDR3 contains 14 residues. Germline assignment: CDR1 DFQATT and CDR2 SNEGSKA (reference sequence). The V and J ends lost 6 bases and 8 bases, in that order; junction bases with no gene match: 15. This CDR3 is CSADNRGSIGGYTF. DNA for the CDR3: TGCAGTGCCGATAACAGGGGATCTATTGGAGGCTACACCTTC.

This clonotype was detected many times. This chain links TRBV12-3 or TRBV12-4 with TRBJ2-2; D possibly corresponds to TRBD1 (8 bases). This CDR3 comprises 17 residues. The V and J ends lost 4 bases and 5 bases respectively, with 20 bases between them. The CDR3 sequence: CASSSIRDRGGTGELFF. The CDR3 DNA sequence: TGTGCCAGCAGTTCTATAAGAGACAGGGGAGGGACCGGGGAGCTGTTTTTT.

V is TRBV20-1 and J is TRBJ2-1, with D hard to call. Germline V lookup: CDR1 DFQATT, CDR2 SNEGSKA (reference sequence). The CDR3 totals 15 residues. The ends were cut back, 2 bases at V and 0 bases at J, with 11 bases in the middle. In DNA, the CDR3 is TGCAGTGCTAGAAGTGCCGTAAGCTCCTACAATGAGCAGTTCTTC. It is translated as CSARSAVSSYNEQFF.